This passage covers 6 T cell receptor beta chains from one sample sequenced in a study of blood T cell repertoires in COVID-19. The repertoire was sequenced with immunoSEQ multiplex PCR; TCRdb's copy has only in-frame clones and lacks some. The sample lists 250,000 or so clones, roughly nine tenths occurring once. The sequenced material came from peripheral blood. These receptors were obtained from a woman aged 40 to 50 who had recovered from COVID-19.

This chain joins TRBV5-1 and TRBJ2-1, with D possibly matching TRBD2 (5 bases). Germline lookup yields CDR1 SGHRS and CDR2 YFSETQ. CDR3 length: 15 residues. Trimming stripped 0 bases from V and 0 bases from J, with 7 bases between. CDR3: CASSLAGDSYNEQFF. In DNA form, the CDR3 reads TGCGCCAGCAGCTTGGCCGGGGACTCCTACAATGAGCAGTTCTTC.

This sequence joins TRBV20-1 and TRBJ2-3; D gene ambiguous. Trimming took off 3 bases at V and 6 bases at J, with 19 bases between the two ends. In germline, CDR1 is DFQATT, CDR2 SNEGSKA (reference sequence). The CDR3 loop spans 15 amino acids. DNA of the CDR3: TGCAGTGCTAGTGGTCCGGGTCTTTTTGGGGATACGCAGTATTTT. Its translation is CSASGPGLFGDTQYF.

The chain employs TRBV12-3 or TRBV12-4 and TRBJ2-4; D not certain. Trimming cost V 3 bases and J 3 bases, with 6 bases left between them. The CDR3 spans 13 residues. CDR3 nucleotides: TGTGCCAGCAGTTTGGCTGGCAAAAACATTCAGTACTTC. This sequence encodes CASSLAGKNIQYF.

The chain uses TRBV10-3 and TRBJ2-2; 11 bases line up with TRBD1. After removal of 3 bases from V and 2 bases from J, the junction contained 8 bases not matched to a gene. CDR1 is ENHRY and CDR2 is SYGVKD in the germline V gene. This CDR3 is 18 amino acids long. The CDR3 sequence: CAISDVGQGGLNTGELFF. The CDR3, as DNA: TGTGCCATCAGTGATGTGGGACAGGGGGGCCTAAACACCGGGGAGCTGTTTTTT.

This clone has only one observation. This chain joins TRBV12-3 or TRBV12-4 and TRBJ1-2, with D possibly matching TRBD1 (6 bases). This CDR3 is built from 13 residues. The V and J ends lost 5 bases and 4 bases respectively, with 11 bases between them. CDR3 protein: CASSQGQPYGYTF. CDR3 nucleotide sequence: TGTGCCAGCAGTCAAGGACAGCCCTATGGCTACACCTTC.

This CDR3 is CASSQGLEETQYF. The CDR3 nucleotides are TGCGCCAGCAGCCAAGGACTGGAAGAGACCCAGTACTTC. The gene calls are TRBV4-3 and TRBJ2-5; no definite D call. CDR3 length: 13 amino acids. V gave up 1 base and J gave up 3 bases, with 6 bases separating them. Germline V gives CDR1 LGHNA, CDR2 YSLEER.